This TCR beta chain was sequenced in a study of shared clonotypes between healthy human individuals. Study-wide points: It was observed that roughly 5.5% of naive CD4 clonotypes were shared across a handful of donors. The expectation was that sequencing depth would affect clonotype sharing among donors. Generally, naive subsets (rather than memory subsets) showed larger estimated richness.

In regard to this clone: Antigen specificity is unknown.

TCRdb's copy holds only in-frame clones and misses some; the assay was immunoSEQ multiplex PCR. The sample consists of about 1.5 million clones, 98% of them appearing once. Healthy HIV-negative adults with no recent acute infections or vaccinations were recruited as donors. CDR1 MNHNS and CDR2 SASEGT come from the germline V gene. This CDR3 contains 12 residues. The germline V and J ends were trimmed by 2 bases and 7 bases, with 9 bases remaining between them. The chain joins TRBV6-1 to TRBJ2-7; D is unclear. The receptor was isolated from a man aged 30 to 39 in good health. Material for sequencing was naive CD4+ T cells sorted from blood. Noted subset: CD45RA+ positively selected. CDR3 residues: CASSEPLREQYF. CDR3 DNA sequence: TGTGCCAGCAGTGAACCACTTCGGGAGCAGTACTTC.